Listed below are T cell receptor beta chains from one sample, sequenced in a study of patients and donors after allogeneic stem cell transplantation. In TCRdb, the RT-PCR reads were re-called with MiXCR into one record per CDR3 protein. The sample contains 150,000 to 200,000 distinct CDR3 sequences, 24% of which appear only once. The sample was blood, either unsorted or a sorted T cell fraction (not recorded which). These receptors all come from a human donor who was either an allogeneic HSCT recipient or a stem cell or donor lymphocyte infusion donor (not recorded which). It is not recorded whose cells these are; they may come from a transplant donor. CDR3s include the opening cysteine and the closing phenylalanine or tryptophan. The order of the fields is J gene, V gene, D gene, clone size, CDR3 DNA, CDR3 protein. The D gene is left open where the match is weak. Size is omitted from some rows. Given values are once, few, many or a class for expanded clones.

TRBJ1-1,TRBV20-1,TRBD1,few,TGCAGTGTTAGCTATAAAGCAGGGGGTACTGAAGCTTTCTTT,CSVSYKAGGTEAFF
TRBJ1-2,TRBV12-3/TRBV12-4,.,many,TGTGCCAGCAGGGGAGATATTAACTATGGCTACACCTTC,CASRGDINYGYTF
TRBJ2-2,TRBV14,.,.,TGTGCCAGCAGCCAAGATCAGGGTGTCACCGGGGAGCTGTTTTTT,CASSQDQGVTGELFF
TRBJ1-2,TRBV20-1,.,.,TGCAGTGCCCTTGCCTATGGCTACACCTTC,CSALAYGYTF
TRBJ1-2,TRBV7-6,.,.,TGTGCCAGCAGCCCGCGGACCATACGCTACACCTTC,CASSPRTIRYTF
TRBJ2-4,TRBV7-9,.,few,TGTGCCAGCAGCTTGCCGGAAAACATTCAGTACTTC,CASSLPENIQYF
TRBJ2-2,TRBV12-3/TRBV12-4,TRBD2,.,TGTGCCAGCAGCCCCATTACTAGCGGCGGGGAGCTGTTTTTT,CASSPITSGGELFF
TRBJ2-2,TRBV20-1,TRBD2,.,TGCAGTGCTCTCCTGACGGGGGGGCGCGACGGGGAGCTGTTTTTT,CSALLTGGRDGELFF
TRBJ1-2,TRBV5-1,TRBD1,few,TGCGCCAGCAGCTTGGCGACAGGGATCAACTATGGCTACACCTTC,CASSLATGINYGYTF
TRBJ1-6,TRBV10-3,.,.,TGTGCCATCAGTGACCAGGTGGGAGATTCACCCCTCCACTTT,CAISDQVGDSPLHF
TRBJ2-6,TRBV29-1,TRBD1,.,TGCAGCGCTCTGGACAGGGGTAGCTCTGGGGCCAACGTCCTGACTTTC,CSALDRGSSGANVLTF
TRBJ2-7,TRBV29-1,TRBD1,few,TGCAGCGTTGTTTTGACAGGGTTCTACGAGCAGTACTTC,CSVVLTGFYEQYF
TRBJ1-2,TRBV29-1,TRBD1,.,TGCAGCGTTCGGCTGACAGGGGCCCTAAACTATGGCTACACCTTC,CSVRLTGALNYGYTF
TRBJ1-5,TRBV6-2/TRBV6-3,.,few,TGTGCCAGCGCAGTTCAGGCCAGGCCTCCGAGGAGCAATCAGCCCCAGCATTTT,CASAVQARPPRSNQPQHF
TRBJ1-5,TRBV27,.,.,TGTGCCAGCAGTCCAGGTTTTAGTTTGCCCCAGCATTTT,CASSPGFSLPQHF
TRBJ2-1,TRBV5-6,TRBD2,.,TGTGCCAGCAGCAATATAGCGGGTCGTCATTACAATGAGCAGTTCTTC,CASSNIAGRHYNEQFF
TRBJ1-1,TRBV15,.,.,TGTGCCACCAGCAGAGATCGGGGGAACACTGAAGCTTTCTTT,CATSRDRGNTEAFF
TRBJ1-5,TRBV24-1,TRBD1,.,TGTGCCCCTGGGACAGCCGCTAATCCCAATCAGCCCCAGCATTTT,CAPGTAANPNQPQHF
TRBJ1-6,TRBV5-1,.,.,TGCGCCAGCAGCTTGCGGGGTGCCGGTAATTCACCCCTCCACTTT,CASSLRGAGNSPLHF
TRBJ1-6,TRBV5-1,.,few,TGCGCCAGCAGCTTGTCAGACAGCTATAATTCACCCCTCCACTTT,CASSLSDSYNSPLHF
TRBJ1-2,TRBV19,.,few,TGTGCCAGTGTCCCTGGGGCCTATGGCTACACCTTC,CASVPGAYGYTF
TRBJ2-3,TRBV12-3/TRBV12-4,.,few,TGTGCCAGCAGTTTATCCGTCCCGAGTGTATCGCAGTATTTT,CASSLSVPSVSQYF
TRBJ2-3,TRBV6-5,.,few,TGTGCCAGCAGTTACGGTGCCCAAGATACGCAGTATTTT,CASSYGAQDTQYF
TRBJ2-7,TRBV20-1,.,.,TGCAGTGCTAGGGTCTGGGGCACCTCCTACGAGCAGTACTTC,CSARVWGTSYEQYF
TRBJ2-3,TRBV10-3,.,many,TGTGCCATCGGCCCGGCAGATACGCAGTATTTT,CAIGPADTQYF
TRBJ2-1,TRBV6-1,.,few,TGTGCCAGCAGTGGGGACATTTACAATGAGCAGTTCTTC,CASSGDIYNEQFF
TRBJ1-1,TRBV5-1,TRBD1,many,TGCGCCAGCAGCTTGGACGGACAGGATTACACTGAAGCTTTCTTT,CASSLDGQDYTEAFF
TRBJ2-5,TRBV5-6,TRBD2,.,TGTGCCAGCAGCTCAGGGCGGGAGACGTTGGGGACCCAGTACTTC,CASSSGRETLGTQYF
TRBJ1-2,TRBV29-1,.,few,TGCAGCGTGGGTGGGGTCAACTATGGCTACACCTTC,CSVGGVNYGYTF
TRBJ2-3,TRBV5-1,.,few,TGCGCCAGCAGCTTGTCGCAGGGGCGCACAGATACGCAGTATTTT,CASSLSQGRTDTQYF
TRBJ2-3,TRBV4-3,.,.,TGCGCCAGCAGCCAAGCGGGAGTGGGAACAGATACGCAGTATTTT,CASSQAGVGTDTQYF
TRBJ1-3,TRBV12-3/TRBV12-4,TRBD1,many,TGTGCCAGCTCAGGGGGTTACTCTGGAAACACCATATATTTT,CASSGGYSGNTIYF
TRBJ1-5,TRBV15,.,.,TGTGCCACCAGCAGACAAGATCAGCCCCAGCATTTT,CATSRQDQPQHF
TRBJ1-5,TRBV7-2,.,few,TGTGCCAGCACCTTTTCTGGCAATCAGCCCCAGCATTTT,CASTFSGNQPQHF
TRBJ2-1,TRBV25-1,TRBD1,once,TGTGCCAGCAGTCCCCAGTGGGACAGGGGCAATGAGCAGTTCTTC,CASSPQWDRGNEQFF
TRBJ2-7,TRBV5-1,.,.,TGCGCCAGCAGCTTGGCGTACGCTGGGCCTCCCTACGAGCAGTACTTC,CASSLAYAGPPYEQYF
TRBJ1-1,TRBV7-9,TRBD1,few,TGTGCCAGCAGCTACAGGACAGGGGGCAACACTGAAGCTTTCTTT,CASSYRTGGNTEAFF
TRBJ2-1,TRBV18,TRBD2,many,TGTGCCAGCTCACCACCGACTAGCGGGGGTGCCTTCGTCAATGAGCAGTTCTTC,CASSPPTSGGAFVNEQFF
TRBJ1-5,TRBV20-1,.,many,TGCAGTGCTAGAGATTCAAGGGGTAATCAGCCCCAGCATTTT,CSARDSRGNQPQHF
TRBJ1-2,TRBV2,TRBD1,few,TGTGCCAGCAGCGCCGGACAGGGAAATGGCTACACCTTC,CASSAGQGNGYTF
TRBJ1-1,TRBV7-3,.,.,TGTGCCAGCAGCTTACTGGCGGTGAACACTGAAGCTTTCTTT,CASSLLAVNTEAFF
TRBJ2-7,TRBV20-1,.,.,TGCAGTGCTAGAGGCCGGGGTGTGGGGGTCTCCTACGAGCAGTACTTC,CSARGRGVGVSYEQYF
TRBJ1-2,TRBV20-1,.,few,TGCAGTGCTAGAGACCCGGACTCCCCGGGAAGCTATGGCTACACCTTC,CSARDPDSPGSYGYTF
TRBJ2-2,TRBV7-6,TRBD2,.,TGTGCCAGCAGCCCGACCGGGACTAGCGTAACCGGGGAGCTGTTTTTT,CASSPTGTSVTGELFF
TRBJ1-2,TRBV2,.,many,TGTGCCAGCGGGGTCGGAGATGGCTACACCTTC,CASGVGDGYTF
TRBJ1-5,TRBV12-3/TRBV12-4,.,.,TGTGCCAGCAGTCTTCAGGGAGTAACGGTGGGTAGCAATCAGCCCCAGCATTTT,CASSLQGVTVGSNQPQHF
TRBJ2-7,TRBV6-6,.,.,TGTGCCAGCAGTTACTCCAGGAGCTCCTACGAGCAGTACTTC,CASSYSRSSYEQYF
TRBJ2-7,TRBV4-1,.,.,TGCGCCAGCAGCCATTCCCCCGGACAGACCTACGAGCAGTACTTC,CASSHSPGQTYEQYF